There are many counts of the clone carrying this TCR beta chain. Its antigen remains unidentified. Germline CDR1 is SEHNR and CDR2 is FQNEAQ (reference sequence). The CDR3 consists of 14 residues. V gave up 5 bases and J gave up 8 bases, with 16 bases separating them. This sample stems from a study of T cells in Graves' hyperthyroidism and ophthalmopathy. Study conclusions and caveats: Appearing also in blood were most of the thyroid clonotypes expanded above 0.001.

Authors of the study amplified TCR beta CDR3 regions from RNA transcripts. When the TCR CDR3 underwent first-round RT-PCR, the HTBI primer set was used. MiXCR, applied by TCRdb to the multiplex PCR reads, yields one record per CDR3 protein. The profile shows under 450,000 distinct CDR3 sequences, about 15% of them singletons. The patients, who ranged from 18 to 65 in age, presented with newly diagnosed hyperthyroidism lasting under 2 months. The diagnoses drew upon clinical symptoms, serum thyroxine and TRAb, thyroid ultrasound and orbital computed tomography. This TCR came from a woman between 18 and 29 years old with Graves' hyperthyroidism. Sequencing was carried out using blood. This sequence joins TRBV7-9 and TRBJ1-3, with D perhaps matching TRBD1 (6 bases). The CDR3 loop is CASSSTGKRHTIYF. The CDR3 nucleotides are TGTGCCAGCAGCAGCACAGGGAAGCGGCACACCATATATTTT.